One and the same sample provided the 16 T cell receptor beta chains below, sequenced in a study of cytomegalovirus exposure and HLA in healthy donors. The PCR used 60 Vbeta and 13 Jbeta primers. Profiling relied on immunoSEQ multiplex PCR, and the TCRdb table lists in-frame clones only, not all of them. The sample comprises around 150,000 clones, about 68% of which are singletons, and about 1.5% rests with the top ten. Source material: PBMCs. The receptors were sampled from a human donor in good health.

The genes are TRBV7-7 and TRBJ2-7; D is perhaps TRBD2 (6 bases). Trimming shortened V by 5 bases and J by 7 bases, and 15 bases separated the two germline ends. The CDR3 has 13 residues. The germline CDR1 and CDR2 sequences are SSHAT and FNYEAQ (reference sequence). CDR3 bases: TGTGCCAGCAGCCCGGAGGGCCGGGGGGAGCAGTACTTC. Translation: CASSPEGRGEQYF.

The chain recombines TRBV28 with TRBJ2-2; D is uncertain. The CDR3 sequence is 14 residues long. With 10 bases removed from V and 4 bases from J, the gap between germline ends came to 16 bases. CDR1 MDHEN and CDR2 SYDVKM come from the germline V gene. This CDR3 is CATDSGLGTGELFF. CDR3 bases: TGTGCCACCGACTCGGGTTTGGGCACCGGGGAGCTGTTTTTT.

As to this clone: This CDR3 is also generated by other DNA sequences in the sample. The chain has TRBV9 and TRBJ2-3, with TRBD2 identical over 14 bases. The CDR3 contains 17 residues. Germline lookup yields CDR1 SGDLS and CDR2 YYNGEE. The V and J ends lost 0 bases and 4 bases, in that order; junction bases with no gene match: 4. In DNA form, the CDR3 reads TGTGCCAGCAGCGTAGTGGGGACTAGCGGGAGTGCAGATACGCAGTATTTT. Its translation is CASSVVGTSGSADTQYF.

This clone occurred once. This chain joins TRBV27 and TRBJ1-5; D perhaps matches TRBD1 (5 bases). The V end was cut by 5 bases, the J end by 3 bases, with 11 bases between. This CDR3 is 14 amino acids long. Germline V CDR1 and CDR2: MNHEY, SMNVEV (reference sequence). The CDR3 coding sequence is TGTGCCAGCAGTAGGCAGGGCATCAATCAGCCCCAGCATTTT. Residues: CASSRQGINQPQHF.

This chain uses TRBV5-1 with TRBJ2-7; perhaps TRBD2 as D (7 bases). There are 15 residues in the CDR3. From germline, CDR1 is SGHRS and CDR2 YFSETQ. Trimming left V 4 bases short and J 0 bases short, with 14 bases between. In DNA form, the CDR3 reads TGCGCCAGCAGCCCACGGGGAGGGGGCTCCTACGAGCAGTACTTC. Translated, it gives CASSPRGGGSYEQYF.

The chain couples TRBV6-6 to TRBJ2-1; 9 nucleotides line up with TRBD1. This CDR3 has 16 residues. V lost 6 bases and J lost 4; bases outside the gene matches: 10. Germline assignment: CDR1 MNHNY and CDR2 SVGAGI (reference sequence). CDR3 sequence: CASRPPGQGTYNEQFF. For the CDR3, the DNA is TGTGCCAGCAGGCCCCCCGGACAGGGGACTTACAATGAGCAGTTCTTC.

This clone was picked up a small number of times. This chain joins TRBV2 and TRBJ2-3; TRBD2 agrees at 8 bases. Germline V gene data show CDR1 as SNHLY and CDR2 as FYNNEI. The J segment lost 1 base and the V segment lost 6 bases, leaving 3 bases of the junction unmatched. CDR3 length equals 14 residues. The DNA for the CDR3 is TGTGCCAGCAGCCTCGGGGGGGGCACAGATACGCAGTATTTT. The encoded protein is CASSLGGGTDTQYF. The full variable domain, with the rest looked up from reference TRBV2 and TRBJ2-3, is EPEVTQTPSHQVTQMGQEVILRCVPISNHLYFYWYRQILGQKVEFLVSFYNNEISEKSEIFDDQFSVERPDGSNFTLKIRSTKLEDSAMYFCASSLGGGTDTQYFGPGTRLTVL.

The chain links TRBV19 to TRBJ2-5; D may be TRBD2 (5 bases). The germline CDR1 and CDR2 sequences are LNHDA and SQIVND (reference sequence). V was cut by 3 bases and J by 5 bases, with 16 bases left in between. The CDR3 is made up of 15 amino acids. The chain's CDR3 is CASSISPPSGETQYF. CDR3 DNA: TGTGCCAGTAGTATTTCCCCGCCTTCGGGGGAGACCCAGTACTTC.

The V call is TRBV9, the J call TRBJ1-1; 9 nucleotides agree with TRBD1. Germline CDR1 and CDR2: SGDLS and YYNGEE. This CDR3 contains 15 residues. V was clipped by 5 bases and J by 0 bases; unmatched bases: 5. CDR3 protein: CASRRGQGLNTEAFF. For the CDR3, the DNA is TGTGCCAGCAGGAGGGGACAGGGATTGAACACTGAAGCTTTCTTT.

The chain has TRBV28 and TRBJ1-1; 7 nucleotides align to TRBD1. The J segment lost 5 bases and the V segment lost 6 bases, leaving 12 bases of the junction unmatched. The CDR3 runs to 15 residues. The germline CDR1 and CDR2 sequences are MDHEN and SYDVKM. In DNA form, the CDR3 reads TGTGCCAGCAGCTACATACGCTTCAGGGGGACTGAAGCTTTCTTT. Its protein is CASSYIRFRGTEAFF.

This clone was recorded only once. The chain uses TRBV7-2 and TRBJ2-7, with 8 bases identical to TRBD2. Losses at the gene ends were 1 base for V and 3 bases for J; bases not matched to a gene: 8. Germline CDR1 and CDR2: SGHTA and FQGNSA. The CDR3 totals 16 residues. The CDR3 nucleotides read TGTGCCAGCAGCTTAGAGGGGTCCGCGGGGGGCTACGAGCAGTACTTC. Its protein is CASSLEGSAGGYEQYF. Combining the CDR3 with reference TRBV7-2 and TRBJ2-7 gives the whole variable domain GAGVSQSPSNKVTEKGKDVELRCDPISGHTALYWYRQSLGQGLEFLIYFQGNSAPDKSGLPSDRFSAERTGGSVSTLTIQRTQQEDSAVYLCASSLEGSAGGYEQYFGPGTRLTVT.

In DNA, the CDR3 is TGTGCCAGCAGTGAATGGACTAGCGGGAGCCCCAGCTCCTACGAGCAGTACTTC. This codes for CASSEWTSGSPSSYEQYF. The chain joins TRBV2 to TRBJ2-7, with 13 bases aligning to TRBD2. The CDR3 sequence is 18 residues long. The J segment lost 0 bases and the V segment lost 2 bases, leaving 7 bases of the junction unmatched. Germline V gene data show CDR1 as SNHLY and CDR2 as FYNNEI.

The chain recombines TRBV4-3 with TRBJ2-2; D may be TRBD2 (6 bases). Germline CDR1 and CDR2: LGHNA and YSLEER. The CDR3 is 15 amino acids. Trimming left V 0 bases short and J 6 bases short, with 11 bases between. The CDR3 DNA sequence: TGCGCCAGCAGCCAAGATAGGAGGGGACCCGGGGAGCTGTTTTTT. Translated, it gives CASSQDRRGPGELFF.

The chain is built from TRBV4-3 and TRBJ2-7; 14 positions match TRBD2. The CDR3 has 21 amino acids. Germline V lookup: CDR1 LGHNA, CDR2 YSLEER. J lost 0 bases, V lost 1 base, and 14 bases had no gene match. CDR3 DNA: TGCGCCAGCAGCCAAGTCGCCAGTACCGGGACTAGCGGGAGCGGCTCCTACGAGCAGTACTTC. This gives the protein CASSQVASTGTSGSGSYEQYF.

In the case of this clone: The conserved closing phenylalanine or tryptophan is absent in this CDR3, likely reflecting a read error. It is unclear where the CDR3 begins or ends on the DNA, so no DNA is shown, and the CDR3 is as TCRdb lists it. V usage is TRBV2 and J usage is TRBJ2-7; TRBD2, the table's D call, lacks a check against the DNA. Ends included, the CDR3 has 11 residues. Germline V gene data show CDR1 as SNHLY and CDR2 as FYNNEI. CDR3 sequence: CASSVSGRAKI.

A few counts support this clone. The V call is TRBV9, the J call TRBJ1-2; TRBD1 matches at 7 bases. The germline V gene has CDR1 SGDLS and CDR2 YYNGEE. This CDR3 contains 13 residues. The junction had 4 bases not matched to a gene; V was cut back by 4 bases and J by 4 bases. CDR3 residues: CASSQGTAYGYTF. DNA for the CDR3: TGTGCCAGCAGCCAAGGGACAGCCTATGGCTACACCTTC.